The T cell receptor beta chain under discussion was sequenced for a study of Ad26.COV2.S vaccination and SARS-CoV-2 variants. Across the whole study: This donor came from the COV1001 trial of Ad26.COV2.S. Study-wide results and caveats: Across vaccine and placebo recipients, the breadth of non-spike TCRs was similar.

Assay used: immunoSEQ multiplex PCR; TCRdb lists only in-frame clones, some missing. The sample consists of roughly 420,000 clones, approximately 92% of them appearing once. The CDR3 runs to 14 residues. V gave up 3 bases and J gave up 4 bases, with 11 bases separating them. Germline CDR1 is SGDLS and CDR2 is YYNGEE. The treatment was: 15 to 20 received Ad26.COV2.S at low or high dose, single or two shots; roughly 5 received placebo; per-sample allocation not given. Samples analyzed were those drawn on day 63 after the first vaccine or placebo injection. Whoever gave the sample was an adult aged 18-55 years in Boston. As concerns this clone: Its specificity is unknown.

Specimen: peripheral blood, collected in a trial of Ad26.COV2.S vaccine versus placebo. V and J are TRBV9 and TRBJ2-1, with D uncertain. This receptor was taken from a person aged 18-60 years who received the Ad26.COV2.S COVID-19 vaccine or a placebo. CDR3 DNA sequence: TGTGCCAGCAGCGCACAAATAGGGTACAATGAGCAGTTCTTC. Protein product: CASSAQIGYNEQFF.